A single T cell receptor (beta chain) is shown here with its context. The antigen remains undetermined. The data derive from a study of T cell responses to AZD1222 COVID-19 vaccine. Germline CDR1 ENHRY, CDR2 SYGVKD. V lost 6 bases and J 4 bases, leaving 6 bases between the germline ends. CDR3 length: 11 amino acids. Study outcomes and limitations: Repertoire collection took place solely once the T cell response had peaked. The donor group comprised mostly white British people and more females; the analysis possibly underestimated clonal diversity. Spike as a whole was targeted by vaccine-associated CD4 TCRs, dominant at 160-218 and 743-854.

Using immunoSEQ multiplex PCR, the repertoire was profiled, and TCRdb retains in-frame clones only, with some absent. The sample shows over 150,000 clones, around 92% of them seen only once. The chain recombines TRBV10-3 with TRBJ1-2; no clear D. This clonotype originated in an adult in good health. The sample was peripheral blood, taken on day 0 of AZD1222 vaccination. The CDR3 DNA is TGTGCCATCAGAACGGGCTATGGCTACACCTTC. It codes for CAIRTGYGYTF.